The rows below give T cell receptor beta chains drawn from one sample of a study of metastatic and nonmetastatic thyroid tumors. TCRdb re-analyzed the PCR reads through MiXCR. This sample carries around 7,000 clones, approximately 34% of them seen once, and the ten largest clones take 35% to 40%. Sequenced sample: adjacent normal tissue. These receptors all come from a female donor with papillary thyroid cancer or a benign thyroid nodule (not recorded which). Some clones in this sample may be carry-over from other donors' samples. The CDR3 runs from the conserved cysteine through the conserved F or W. A D gene is named only where the DNA matches it firmly. Not all rows give a size; the values are once, few, many and, for expanded clones, a class.

D gene: TRBD1
J gene: TRBJ2-5
clone size: -
V gene: TRBV5-1
CDR3 protein: CASSLDRTGWGETQYF
CDR3 DNA: TGCGCCAGCAGCTTAGACAGGACAGGGTGGGGCGAGACCCAGTACTTC

D gene: -
J gene: TRBJ2-3
clone size: -
V gene: TRBV20-1
CDR3 protein: CSARSQSGLASTDTQYF
CDR3 DNA: TGCAGTGCTAGGAGTCAGTCGGGACTGGCTAGCACAGATACGCAGTATTTT

D gene: TRBD1
J gene: TRBJ2-3
clone size: few
V gene: TRBV6-5
CDR3 protein: CASSYDLMRGLSTDTQYF
CDR3 DNA: TGTGCCAGCAGTTACGACTTGATGAGGGGGCTGAGCACAGATACGCAGTATTTT

D gene: -
J gene: TRBJ2-7
clone size: few
V gene: TRBV28
CDR3 protein: CASLRQRPYEQYF
CDR3 DNA: TGTGCCAGCCTCCGACAGCGGCCCTACGAGCAGTACTTC

D gene: TRBD2
J gene: TRBJ2-1
clone size: few
V gene: TRBV20-1
CDR3 protein: CSARGLGTSGSYNEQFF
CDR3 DNA: TGCAGTGCTAGGGGGCTCGGGACTAGCGGCTCCTACAATGAGCAGTTCTTC

D gene: -
J gene: TRBJ1-1
clone size: -
V gene: TRBV5-1
CDR3 protein: CASSRGWEGRRRGKDTEAFF
CDR3 DNA: TGCGCCAGCAGCAGGGGATGGGAGGGACGACGAAGGGGAAAAGACACTGAAGCTTTCTTT

D gene: TRBD1
J gene: TRBJ2-1
clone size: many
V gene: TRBV18
CDR3 protein: CASSQDRGRVDNEQFF
CDR3 DNA: TGTGCCAGCTCACAGGACAGGGGGAGGGTGGACAATGAGCAGTTCTTC

D gene: -
J gene: TRBJ1-5
clone size: -
V gene: TRBV6-1
CDR3 protein: CASMGQVNQPQHF
CDR3 DNA: TGTGCCAGCATGGGGCAGGTCAATCAGCCCCAGCATTTT

D gene: TRBD1
J gene: TRBJ1-2
clone size: -
V gene: TRBV6-1
CDR3 protein: CARTGGGCETF
CDR3 DNA: TGTGCCAGGACAGGGGGGGGATGCGAGACCTTC

D gene: -
J gene: TRBJ2-5
clone size: -
V gene: TRBV6-1
CDR3 protein: CASSVAGFETQYF
CDR3 DNA: TGTGCCAGCAGTGTTGCAGGGTTTGAGACCCAGTACTTC

D gene: -
J gene: TRBJ2-7
clone size: medium-sized
V gene: TRBV5-4
CDR3 protein: CASTYWGDHEQYF
CDR3 DNA: TGTGCCAGCACCTATTGGGGGGACCACGAGCAGTACTTC

D gene: -
J gene: TRBJ2-1
clone size: -
V gene: TRBV28
CDR3 protein: CASVGLGGLGLNEQFF
CDR3 DNA: TGTGCCAGCGTGGGGTTAGGGGGATTAGGCCTTAATGAGCAGTTCTTC

D gene: TRBD1
J gene: TRBJ1-2
clone size: few
V gene: TRBV6-1
CDR3 protein: CASSWDRNYGYTF
CDR3 DNA: TGTGCCAGCAGTTGGGACAGGAACTATGGCTACACCTTC

D gene: -
J gene: TRBJ2-2
clone size: few
V gene: TRBV11-3
CDR3 protein: CASSDYSSGELFF
CDR3 DNA: TGTGCCAGCAGCGACTATAGCTCCGGGGAGCTGTTTTTT

D gene: TRBD1
J gene: TRBJ2-3
clone size: few
V gene: TRBV6-1
CDR3 protein: CASIGDRGTDTQYF
CDR3 DNA: TGTGCCAGCATAGGGGACAGGGGCACAGATACGCAGTATTTT

D gene: -
J gene: TRBJ1-5
clone size: -
V gene: TRBV6-1
CDR3 protein: CASSEEPSRVSNQPQHF
CDR3 DNA: TGTGCCAGCAGTGAAGAGCCCTCGCGTGTGAGCAATCAGCCCCAGCATTTT

D gene: -
J gene: TRBJ2-6
clone size: few
V gene: TRBV2
CDR3 protein: CASKEVSGGNILTF
CDR3 DNA: TGTGCCAGCAAAGAGGTCTCTGGGGGCAACATCCTGACTTTC

D gene: -
J gene: TRBJ1-2
clone size: few
V gene: TRBV19
CDR3 protein: CASSQDHTANYGYTF
CDR3 DNA: TGTGCCAGTAGTCAGGACCACACGGCCAACTATGGCTACACCTTC

D gene: -
J gene: TRBJ1-2
clone size: -
V gene: TRBV4-1
CDR3 protein: CASSQDHGPNYGYTF
CDR3 DNA: TGCGCCAGCAGCCAAGATCATGGACCTAACTATGGCTACACCTTC

D gene: -
J gene: TRBJ1-1
clone size: many
V gene: TRBV27
CDR3 protein: CASRSGAMNTEAFF
CDR3 DNA: TGTGCCAGCAGGTCAGGGGCCATGAACACTGAAGCTTTCTTT

D gene: TRBD2
J gene: TRBJ2-5
clone size: -
V gene: TRBV15
CDR3 protein: CATSIIAGETQYF
CDR3 DNA: TGTGCCACCAGCATAATAGCGGGAGAGACCCAGTACTTC

D gene: TRBD2
J gene: TRBJ2-3
clone size: medium-sized
V gene: TRBV12-3/TRBV12-4
CDR3 protein: CASSRGGARDTQYF
CDR3 DNA: TGTGCCAGCAGCCGCGGGGGGGCCAGAGATACGCAGTATTTT

D gene: -
J gene: TRBJ1-1
clone size: few
V gene: TRBV6-1
CDR3 protein: CATTSVPGLNTEAFF
CDR3 DNA: TGTGCCACCACATCGGTTCCTGGACTTAACACTGAAGCTTTCTTT

D gene: -
J gene: TRBJ1-2
clone size: -
V gene: TRBV30
CDR3 protein: CAWSVQGLIYGYTF
CDR3 DNA: TGTGCCTGGAGTGTACAGGGCCTCATCTATGGCTACACCTTC

D gene: TRBD1
J gene: TRBJ2-7
clone size: -
V gene: TRBV3-1
CDR3 protein: CASSQLQGMGEQYF
CDR3 DNA: TGTGCCAGCAGCCAGCTACAGGGGATGGGCGAGCAGTACTTC

D gene: -
J gene: TRBJ2-3
clone size: many
V gene: TRBV27
CDR3 protein: CASSGGGSSTDTQYF
CDR3 DNA: TGTGCCAGCAGTGGAGGCGGATCTAGCACAGATACGCAGTATTTT

D gene: TRBD1
J gene: TRBJ1-5
clone size: -
V gene: TRBV2
CDR3 protein: CASTEGTGGLPQHF
CDR3 DNA: TGTGCCAGCACCGAAGGGACAGGGGGCCTGCCCCAGCATTTT

D gene: TRBD1
J gene: TRBJ1-1
clone size: -
V gene: TRBV4-2
CDR3 protein: CASAGTGANTEAFF
CDR3 DNA: TGTGCCAGCGCTGGGACAGGGGCGAACACTGAAGCTTTCTTT

D gene: -
J gene: TRBJ2-1
clone size: once
V gene: TRBV9
CDR3 protein: CASSVWTGMYEQFF
CDR3 DNA: TGTGCCAGCAGCGTATGGACCGGGATGTATGAGCAGTTCTTC

D gene: -
J gene: TRBJ2-3
clone size: -
V gene: TRBV5-1
CDR3 protein: CASSVPIGEGADTQYF
CDR3 DNA: TGCGCCAGCAGCGTCCCCATAGGGGAAGGAGCAGATACGCAGTATTTT

D gene: TRBD1
J gene: TRBJ2-7
clone size: hyperexpanded
V gene: TRBV6-1
CDR3 protein: CASARDREYEQYF
CDR3 DNA: TGTGCCAGCGCCCGGGACAGGGAGTACGAGCAGTACTTC

D gene: -
J gene: TRBJ2-7
clone size: few
V gene: TRBV19
CDR3 protein: CASSIGGAEIYEQYF
CDR3 DNA: TGTGCCAGTAGTATAGGAGGAGCAGAAATCTACGAGCAGTACTTC

D gene: -
J gene: TRBJ2-7
clone size: -
V gene: TRBV6-1
CDR3 protein: CASRRAQESYEQYF
CDR3 DNA: TGTGCCAGTCGTCGCGCCCAAGAAAGCTACGAGCAGTACTTC

D gene: -
J gene: TRBJ1-1
clone size: large
V gene: TRBV2
CDR3 protein: CASTGESTEAFF
CDR3 DNA: TGTGCCAGCACCGGGGAGAGCACTGAAGCTTTCTTT

D gene: -
J gene: TRBJ2-1
clone size: medium-sized
V gene: TRBV5-1
CDR3 protein: CASSLTRMLDNEQFF
CDR3 DNA: TGCGCCAGCAGCCTCACTAGAATGTTGGACAATGAGCAGTTCTTC

D gene: -
J gene: TRBJ2-7
clone size: few
V gene: TRBV12-3/TRBV12-4
CDR3 protein: CASSLMAEQYF
CDR3 DNA: TGTGCCAGCAGCCTCATGGCGGAGCAGTACTTC

D gene: -
J gene: TRBJ2-7
clone size: -
V gene: TRBV5-6
CDR3 protein: CASSRYNSYEQYF
CDR3 DNA: TGTGCCAGCAGCAGATACAACTCCTACGAGCAGTACTTC

D gene: -
J gene: TRBJ1-4
clone size: few
V gene: TRBV5-1
CDR3 protein: CASSLPTNEKLFF
CDR3 DNA: TGCGCCAGCAGCTTGCCGACTAATGAAAAACTGTTTTTT

D gene: TRBD2
J gene: TRBJ2-5
clone size: -
V gene: TRBV6-1
CDR3 protein: CASSPPSSGFETQYF
CDR3 DNA: TGTGCCAGCAGTCCCCCCTCTAGCGGGTTTGAGACCCAGTACTTC

D gene: TRBD1
J gene: TRBJ2-7
clone size: few
V gene: TRBV6-1
CDR3 protein: CASSRTGTGNYEQYF
CDR3 DNA: TGTGCCAGCAGTCGCACCGGGACAGGGAACTACGAGCAGTACTTC

D gene: TRBD1
J gene: TRBJ2-7
clone size: -
V gene: TRBV19
CDR3 protein: CASKGQGSYEQYF
CDR3 DNA: TGTGCCAGCAAGGGACAGGGTTCCTACGAGCAGTACTTC

D gene: -
J gene: TRBJ2-5
clone size: few
V gene: TRBV19
CDR3 protein: CASSIGVGETQYF
CDR3 DNA: TGTGCCAGTAGTATAGGGGTTGGGGAGACCCAGTACTTC

D gene: TRBD1
J gene: TRBJ2-7
clone size: -
V gene: TRBV9
CDR3 protein: CASSPYGTGDYEQYF
CDR3 DNA: TGTGCCAGCAGCCCGTATGGGACAGGCGACTACGAGCAGTACTTC

D gene: TRBD1
J gene: TRBJ1-2
clone size: -
V gene: TRBV6-1
CDR3 protein: CASSSSGGRGYTF
CDR3 DNA: TGTGCCAGCAGTAGCTCAGGGGGAAGGGGCTACACCTTC

D gene: -
J gene: TRBJ2-5
clone size: few
V gene: TRBV27
CDR3 protein: CASGKSPWETQYF
CDR3 DNA: TGTGCCAGCGGTAAATCCCCCTGGGAGACCCAGTACTTC

D gene: -
J gene: TRBJ2-2
clone size: few
V gene: TRBV19
CDR3 protein: CASGNTGELFF
CDR3 DNA: TGTGCCAGTGGGAACACCGGGGAGCTGTTTTTT

D gene: TRBD1
J gene: TRBJ2-5
clone size: few
V gene: TRBV6-1
CDR3 protein: CASSSRGPETQYF
CDR3 DNA: TGTGCCAGCAGCTCCAGGGGGCCGGAGACCCAGTACTTC

D gene: -
J gene: TRBJ1-4
clone size: few
V gene: TRBV6-1
CDR3 protein: CASSDVLGPDEKLFF
CDR3 DNA: TGTGCCAGCAGTGATGTATTGGGTCCGGATGAAAAACTGTTTTTT

D gene: -
J gene: TRBJ1-2
clone size: -
V gene: TRBV30
CDR3 protein: CAWIVQRVGGSGYTF
CDR3 DNA: TGTGCCTGGATTGTACAACGAGTCGGGGGGAGCGGCTACACCTTC

D gene: -
J gene: TRBJ2-6
clone size: -
V gene: TRBV12-5
CDR3 protein: CASGSCPGLCSGANVLTF
CDR3 DNA: TGTGCTAGTGGTTCGTGCCCCGGGCTGTGCTCTGGGGCCAACGTCCTGACTTTC